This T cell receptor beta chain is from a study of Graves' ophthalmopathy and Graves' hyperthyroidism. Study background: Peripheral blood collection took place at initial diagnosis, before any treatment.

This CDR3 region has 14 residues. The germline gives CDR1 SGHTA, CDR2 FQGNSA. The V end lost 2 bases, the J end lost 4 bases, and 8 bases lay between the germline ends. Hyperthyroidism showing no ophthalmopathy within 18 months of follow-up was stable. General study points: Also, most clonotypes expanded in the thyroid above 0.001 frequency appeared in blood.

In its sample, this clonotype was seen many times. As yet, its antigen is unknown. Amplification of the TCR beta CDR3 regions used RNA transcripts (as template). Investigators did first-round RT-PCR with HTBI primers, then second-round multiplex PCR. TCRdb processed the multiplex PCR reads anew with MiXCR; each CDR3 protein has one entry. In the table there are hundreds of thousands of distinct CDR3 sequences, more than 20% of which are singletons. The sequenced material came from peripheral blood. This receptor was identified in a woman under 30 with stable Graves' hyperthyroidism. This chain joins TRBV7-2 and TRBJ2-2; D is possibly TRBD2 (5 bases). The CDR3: CASSLTRPTGELFF. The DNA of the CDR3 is TGTGCCAGCAGCTTAACTAGGCCCACCGGGGAGCTGTTTTTT.